The 5 T cell receptor beta chains presented below share a single source sample, sequenced in a study of radiotherapy plus CTLA-4 blockade in lung cancer. The method was immunoSEQ multiplex PCR; TCRdb's version includes in-frame clones alone and lacks a portion of them. The sample carries 130,000 or so clones, more than 80% recorded once. Sequences were derived from peripheral blood, sampled from a patient treated with radiotherapy plus ipilimumab. The receptors originated from a human donor with non-small cell lung cancer that progressed on radiotherapy plus ipilimumab.

The count of this clone is one. The V call is TRBV5-1, the J call TRBJ2-1; no clear D gene. V lost 3 bases and J 6 bases, leaving 10 bases between the germline ends. CDR3 length: 13 amino acids. CDR1 and CDR2 from the germline V gene are SGHRS and YFSETQ. Here the CDR3 reads CASSSFSGNEQFF. CDR3 sequence (DNA): TGCGCCAGCAGCTCATTTTCCGGCAATGAGCAGTTCTTC.

This clone was seen once. The V gene is TRBV28, the J gene TRBJ2-7; D is undetermined. The germline CDR1 and CDR2 sequences are MDHEN and SYDVKM. V was trimmed by 4 bases and J by 0 bases, leaving 10 bases between them. The CDR3 length is 14 residues. The CDR3 loop is CASSSPSSSYEQYF. DNA of the CDR3: TGTGCCAGCAGTTCCCCCTCAAGCTCCTACGAGCAGTACTTC.

V usage is TRBV18 and J usage is TRBJ1-1; D remains ambiguous. V gave up 3 bases and J gave up 8 bases, with 10 bases separating them. The CDR3 totals 12 residues. CDR1 KGHSH and CDR2 LQKENI come from the germline V gene. In DNA, the CDR3 is TGTGCCAGCTCACCCGCCTTAGGGGAAGCTTTCTTT. Translating gives CASSPALGEAFF.

The chain recombines TRBV10-3 with TRBJ2-5; 8 nucleotides match TRBD2. The CDR3 is 15 amino acids. V gave up 1 base and J gave up 2 bases; unmatched junction bases: 3. Per germline, CDR1 ENHRY and CDR2 SYGVKD. CDR3 DNA: TGTGCCATCAGTGAGTTAGCGGGGTTACAAGAGACCCAGTACTTC. This sequence encodes CAISELAGLQETQYF.

This clone came up a few times. This sequence joins TRBV15 and TRBJ1-2; D gene uncertain. The CDR3 sequence is 16 residues long. CDR1 is LNHNV, CDR2 YYDKDF, per germline (reference sequence). V shed 0 bases and J shed 5 bases, with 16 bases lying between them. The CDR3 region has the DNA TGTGCCACCAGCAGAGATTTCAAACGGGCCTCTTATGGCTACACCTTC. It encodes CATSRDFKRASYGYTF. Based on the CDR3 plus reference TRBV15 and TRBJ1-2, the full variable domain is DAMVIQNPRYQVTQFGKPVTLSCSQTLNHNVMYWYQQKSSQAPKLLFHYYDKDFNNEADTPDNFQSRRPNTSFCFLDIRSPGLGDTAMYLCATSRDFKRASYGYTFGSGTRLTVV.